A selection of T cell receptor beta chains follows, all from one sample in a study of T cell changes during pregnancy in multiple sclerosis. This table comes from immunoSEQ multiplex PCR, and its TCRdb copy is limited to in-frame clones, with some not included. The sample has about 40,000 clones; about 91% are singletons. The sample in question was CD8+ T cells from peripheral blood mononuclear cells, obtained before pregnancy. Receptors originate from a female donor with multiple sclerosis, enrolled in a pregnancy study. Each CDR3 is given with its conserved first and last residue. Each record gives: J gene, D gene, V gene, clone size, CDR3 protein, CDR3 DNA. The D gene is left open where the match is weak. The size of a clone is reported for some rows only, either as once, few or many, or as a class for expanded clones.

TRBJ1-2 - TRBV6-4 - CASSDTGGGDVRYGYTF TGTGCCAGCAGTGACACCGGGGGAGGTGATGTGCGGTATGGCTACACCTTC
TRBJ2-7 TRBD1 TRBV10-3 - CATTGAREQYF TGTGCCACAACAGGGGCACGGGAGCAGTACTTC
TRBJ1-4 TRBD1 TRBV6-1 - CASRIQGGNEKLFF TGTGCCAGCAGAATACAGGGGGGGAATGAAAAACTGTTTTTT
TRBJ1-2 - TRBV27 - CASSADFLYGYTF TGTGCCAGCAGTGCGGACTTTCTCTATGGCTACACCTTC
TRBJ2-2 - TRBV2 - CASSDGVGSSGELFF TGTGCCAGCAGTGATGGGGTCGGGAGCTCCGGGGAGCTGTTTTTT
TRBJ2-2 - TRBV11-3 - CASSLYLAGELFF TGTGCCAGCAGCTTATATTTAGCCGGGGAGCTGTTTTTT
TRBJ1-4 TRBD1 TRBV28 - CASSLQGQPNEKLFF TGTGCCAGCAGTTTACAGGGACAGCCTAATGAAAAACTGTTTTTT
TRBJ2-3 TRBD2 TRBV19 - CASSAMGLAGTDTQYF TGTGCCAGTAGCGCGATGGGACTAGCGGGAACAGATACGCAGTATTTT
TRBJ1-4 - TRBV7-9 - CASSLVGTEKLFF TGTGCCAGCAGCTTAGTGGGCACTGAAAAACTGTTTTTT
TRBJ2-7 TRBD2 TRBV28 - CASSLSHPGTTRYF TGTGCCAGCAGTTTATCCCATCCTGGGACTACGAGGTACTTC
TRBJ2-7 - TRBV4-3 - CASSQDGGAEQYF TGCGCCAGCAGCCAAGATGGCGGGGCCGAGCAGTACTTC
TRBJ2-2 TRBD2 TRBV9 - CASSVDREGNTGELFF TGTGCCAGCAGCGTAGACCGGGAGGGGAACACCGGGGAGCTGTTTTTT
TRBJ2-7 - TRBV21-1 once CASSRQVYEQYF TGTGCCAGCAGCAGACAGGTCTACGAGCAGTACTTC
TRBJ2-5 - TRBV6-5 - CASRIFGGSEGQYF TGTGCCAGCCGAATATTTGGAGGGTCTGAGGGCCAGTACTTC
TRBJ2-7 TRBD1 TRBV10-1 - CASIADRGPDEQYF TGCGCCAGCATCGCAGACAGGGGGCCTGACGAGCAGTACTTC
TRBJ2-7 - TRBV27 - CASSLSGASEQYF TGTGCCAGCAGTTTGTCAGGGGCAAGCGAGCAGTACTTC
TRBJ2-5 - TRBV2 - CASRLGHTEETQYF TGTGCCAGCAGGCTCGGACATACCGAAGAGACCCAGTACTTC
TRBJ2-1 TRBD2 TRBV6-5 once CASSLAGADEQFF TGTGCCAGCAGTTTAGCGGGAGCGGATGAGCAGTTCTTC
TRBJ1-4 - TRBV19 - CASSIGAGGVTNEKLFF TGTGCCAGTAGTATCGGAGCCGGCGGTGTAACTAATGAAAAACTGTTTTTT
TRBJ2-1 TRBD1 TRBV29-1 - CSVGLTGGTYNEQFF TGCAGCGTCGGTTTGACAGGGGGCACCTACAATGAGCAGTTCTTC
TRBJ2-7 - TRBV28 - CASQSVSDYEQYF TGTGCCAGTCAGAGCGTATCCGACTACGAGCAGTACTTC
TRBJ2-1 TRBD2 TRBV19 - CASSIRAGGPNEQFF TGTGCCAGTAGTATAAGAGCGGGAGGGCCGAATGAGCAGTTCTTC
TRBJ2-3 TRBD2 TRBV7-6 - CASPQTPRPSGAGTDTQYF TGTGCCAGCCCCCAAACCCCCCGACCAAGCGGGGCTGGCACAGATACGCAGTATTTT
TRBJ2-1 TRBD2 TRBV28 once CASTPAPSGEQFF TGTGCCAGCACCCCTGCCCCTAGCGGTGAGCAGTTCTTC
TRBJ1-4 TRBD1 TRBV19 once CASSIVGDRVATNEKLFF TGTGCCAGTAGTATTGTAGGGGACAGGGTTGCAACTAATGAAAAACTGTTTTTT
TRBJ1-2 - TRBV7-8 - CASSQTGNPGYTF TGTGCCAGCAGCCAGACCGGGAACCCTGGCTACACCTTC
TRBJ2-7 TRBD2 TRBV18 once CASSPLLAGGPSYEQYF TGTGCCAGCTCACCATTATTAGCGGGAGGGCCCTCCTACGAGCAGTACTTC
TRBJ2-3 - TRBV28 once CASRPLPTDTSTDTQYF TGTGCCAGCAGACCTCTTCCGACAGACACTAGCACAGATACGCAGTATTTT
TRBJ2-3 - TRBV28 - CASSLFLRRSTDTQYF TGTGCCAGCAGTTTATTTTTACGGAGGAGCACAGATACGCAGTATTTT
TRBJ2-3 - TRBV27 - CASSALTGLTDTQYF TGTGCCAGCAGCGCCCTGACGGGACTCACAGATACGCAGTATTTT